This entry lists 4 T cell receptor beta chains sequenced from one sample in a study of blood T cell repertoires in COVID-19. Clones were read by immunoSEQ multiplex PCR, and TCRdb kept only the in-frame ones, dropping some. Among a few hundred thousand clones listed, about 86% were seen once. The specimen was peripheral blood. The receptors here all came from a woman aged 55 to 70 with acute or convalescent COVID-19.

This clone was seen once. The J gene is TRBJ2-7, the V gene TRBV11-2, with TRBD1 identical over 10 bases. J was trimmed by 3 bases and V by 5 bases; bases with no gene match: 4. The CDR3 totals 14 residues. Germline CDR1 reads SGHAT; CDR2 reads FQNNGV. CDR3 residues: CASSATGGDYEQYF. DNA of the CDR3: TGTGCCAGCAGCGCGACAGGGGGCGACTACGAGCAGTACTTC.

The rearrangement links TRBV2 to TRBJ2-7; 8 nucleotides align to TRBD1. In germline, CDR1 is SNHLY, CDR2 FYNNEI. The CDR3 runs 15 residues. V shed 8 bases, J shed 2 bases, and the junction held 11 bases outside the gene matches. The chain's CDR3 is CASGMRTGSPYEQYF. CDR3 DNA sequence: TGTGCCAGCGGGATGAGGACAGGGTCTCCCTACGAGCAGTACTTC.

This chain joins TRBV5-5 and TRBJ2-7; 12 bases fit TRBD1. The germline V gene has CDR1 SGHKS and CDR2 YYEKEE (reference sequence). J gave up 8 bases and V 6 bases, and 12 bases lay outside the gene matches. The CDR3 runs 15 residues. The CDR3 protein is CASNPQRDRGPQQYF. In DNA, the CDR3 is TGTGCCAGCAACCCCCAAAGGGACAGGGGGCCCCAGCAGTACTTC.

The CDR3 region has the DNA TGTGCCAGCAGCTTAGATCGGGGGGGCACAGATACGCAGTATTTT. Translated, it gives CASSLDRGGTDTQYF. The rearrangement joins TRBV7-2 to TRBJ2-3; 7 nucleotides match TRBD2. The CDR3 extends over 15 amino acids. V was pared by 1 base and J by 1 base, with 2 bases of the junction left unmatched. Germline V gene sequence: CDR1 SGHTA, CDR2 FQGNSA.